These 17 T cell receptor beta chains share one sample of origin, sequenced in a study of OX40 agonist ivuxolimab in advanced cancers. Libraries were prepared by immunoSEQ multiplex PCR; TCRdb keeps only in-frame clonotypes and omits some of them. The table has about 93,000 clones, around 94% seen once. The source material was CD4+ or CD8+ T cells sorted from blood, sampled in a trial of the OX40 agonist ivuxolimab. Receptors were obtained from an adult with an advanced solid tumor such as melanoma, head and neck, liver or kidney cancer.

In DNA, the CDR3 is TGTGCCAGCAGCTTATGGGGCCAGGGAACTGAAAAACTGTTTTTT. Translated, it gives CASSLWGQGTEKLFF. V usage is TRBV11-1 and J usage is TRBJ1-4, with D tentatively TRBD1 (5 bases). The CDR3 extends over 15 amino acids. From germline, CDR1 is SGHAT and CDR2 FQDESV (reference sequence). Trimming took off 2 bases at V and 7 bases at J, with 14 bases between the two ends.

The V gene is TRBV27, the J gene TRBJ2-2; the D is unclear. The germline gives CDR1 MNHEY, CDR2 SMNVEV (reference sequence). Trimming left V 2 bases short and J 1 base short, with 5 bases between. The CDR3 has 14 amino acids. The CDR3 sequence is CASSLGQNTGELFF. In DNA form, the CDR3 reads TGTGCCAGCAGTTTAGGGCAGAACACCGGGGAGCTGTTTTTT.

This clone was seen only once. V and J are TRBV9 and TRBJ1-1; TRBD1 agrees at 7 bases. V gave up 3 bases and J gave up 0 bases; unmatched junction bases: 8. CDR3 length equals 16 residues. Germline assignment: CDR1 SGDLS and CDR2 YYNGEE. The CDR3 reads CASSGQNRGLNTEAFF. In nucleotides, the CDR3 is TGTGCCAGCAGCGGACAAAACAGGGGCCTGAACACTGAAGCTTTCTTT.

The chain employs TRBV27 and TRBJ2-1; 10 positions match TRBD2. CDR1 and CDR2 from the germline V gene are MNHEY and SMNVEV (reference sequence). Trimming at V came to 3 bases and at J to 2 bases, leaving 1 base not matched to a gene. The CDR3 has 15 residues. The CDR3: CASSFSGGAYNEQFF. CDR3 DNA sequence: TGTGCCAGCAGTTTCAGCGGGGGGGCCTACAATGAGCAGTTCTTC.

The chain combines TRBV14 with TRBJ1-4, with TRBD1 identical over 8 bases. Germline values: CDR1 SGHDN, CDR2 FVKESK. V was pared by 4 bases and J by 0 bases, with 7 bases of the junction left unmatched. The CDR3 is made up of 17 amino acids. The CDR3 nucleotides read TGTGCCAGCAGCCTGACAGGGGAAACTGCAACTAATGAAAAACTGTTTTTT. Its protein product is CASSLTGETATNEKLFF.

V and J are TRBV9 and TRBJ2-7, with D possibly matching TRBD2 (5 bases). This CDR3 region has 11 residues. Trimming stripped 0 bases from V and 9 bases from J, with 7 bases between. Per germline, CDR1 SGDLS and CDR2 YYNGEE. In nucleotides, the CDR3 is TGTGCCAGCAGCGTAGATGGGAGGCAGTACTTC. Protein: CASSVDGRQYF. Full variable domain (missing parts from reference TRBV9 and TRBJ2-7): DSGVTQTPKHLITATGQRVTLRCSPRSGDLSVYWYQQSLDQGLQFLIQYYNGEERAKGNILERFSAQQFPDLHSELNLSSLELGDSALYFCASSVDGRQYFGPGTRLTVT.

The chain joins TRBV27 to TRBJ1-5; 9 bases line up with TRBD1. Germline CDR1 MNHEY, CDR2 SMNVEV (reference sequence). The V segment lost 2 bases and the J segment 6 bases; nucleotides outside the gene matches: 5. CDR3 length: 15 residues. In nucleotides, the CDR3 is TGTGCCAGCAGTTTAGGGACAGGGTTTGGTCAGCCCCAGCATTTT. Translated: CASSLGTGFGQPQHF.

The chain joins TRBV27 to TRBJ2-5; 8 nucleotides align to TRBD1. Germline V gene sequence: CDR1 MNHEY, CDR2 SMNVEV (reference sequence). Trimming removed 4 bases from V and 0 bases from J; junction bases left unmatched: 4. This CDR3 comprises 15 residues. CDR3 bases: TGTGCCAGCAGTTCGAGACAGGGGTACCAAGAGACCCAGTACTTC. Amino acid sequence: CASSSRQGYQETQYF.

This clone was counted a single time. The chain combines TRBV4-3 with TRBJ2-1; possibly TRBD2 for D (5 bases). The CDR3 consists of 13 residues. V was cut by 4 bases and J by 9 bases, with 13 bases left in between. In germline, CDR1 is LGHNA, CDR2 YSLEER. This CDR3 is CASSPGVWSEQFF. DNA of the CDR3: TGCGCCAGCAGCCCCGGGGTTTGGTCTGAGCAGTTCTTC.

Regarding this clone: The junction does not match germline at one end; this may be a read error. The chain joins TRBV5-1 to TRBJ2-7, with D possibly matching TRBD2 (6 bases). CDR1 and CDR2 from the germline V gene are SGHRS and YFSETQ. There are 14 residues in the CDR3. The CDR3 DNA follows: TGTGCCAGCAGCCGGGAGCGGGCGCTCTACGAGCAGTACTTC. This encodes CASSRERALYEQYF.

The genes are TRBV7-9 and TRBJ1-6; 7 bases are a match to TRBD1. Germline V CDR1 and CDR2: SEHNR, FQNEAQ (reference sequence). CDR3 length: 18 residues. Trimming took 0 bases from V and 6 from J; bases not matched to a gene: 11. The CDR3 DNA follows: TGTGCCAGCAGCTTAGCGGGCCTTACAGGGGAAACTAATTCACCCCTCCACTTT. This gives the protein CASSLAGLTGETNSPLHF.

V usage is TRBV6-1 and J usage is TRBJ1-1; no reliable D call. Between the trimmed V and J ends, which lost 1 base and 4 bases, there was a span of 19 bases. Germline CDR1 and CDR2: MNHNS and SASEGT. This CDR3 has 17 residues. The CDR3, as DNA: TGTGCCAGCAGTGAAGGGGAGAGGTTCATGGTTCGCACTGAAGCTTTCTTT. Translation gives CASSEGERFMVRTEAFF.

The chain is built from TRBV18 and TRBJ2-3, with 14 bases aligning to TRBD2. The trim removed 3 bases at V and 2 bases at J, leaving 4 bases unmatched. The germline gives CDR1 KGHSH, CDR2 LQKENI. This CDR3 is built from 17 residues. The CDR3 here is CASSPPGLAGVTDTQYF. CDR3 nucleotide sequence: TGTGCCAGCTCACCTCCGGGACTAGCGGGGGTCACAGATACGCAGTATTTT. The full variable domain, in which reference TRBV18 and TRBJ2-3 provide the parts outside the CDR3, is NAGVMQNPRHLVRRRGQEARLRCSPMKGHSHVYWYRQLPEEGLKFMVYLQKENIIDESGMPKERFSAEFPKEGPSILRIQQVVRGDSAAYFCASSPPGLAGVTDTQYFGPGTRLTVL.

The gene calls are TRBV28 and TRBJ2-5, with D unclear. The CDR3 runs to 14 residues. The germline V gene encodes CDR1 MDHEN and CDR2 SYDVKM. Trimming removed 3 bases from V and 5 bases from J, with 13 bases in between. The chain's CDR3 is CASSLGNRLETQYF. CDR3 sequence (DNA): TGTGCCAGCAGTTTGGGAAATCGGTTGGAGACCCAGTACTTC.

Only one count was recorded for this clone. The rearrangement links TRBV2 to TRBJ2-5, with 8 nucleotides matching TRBD2. V dropped 7 bases and J dropped 3; count of bases not matched to a gene: 19. The CDR3 loop spans 18 amino acids. In germline, CDR1 is SNHLY, CDR2 FYNNEI. CDR3 nucleotide sequence: TGTGCCAGCATGGGTATTAGCGGGGATCACCGAGTAAAAGAGACCCAGTACTTC. Its protein product is CASMGISGDHRVKETQYF.

The rearrangement uses TRBV4-3 and TRBJ2-1; 9 positions agree with TRBD2. The trim removed 0 bases at V and 10 bases at J, leaving 10 bases unmatched. CDR1 is LGHNA and CDR2 is YSLEER in the germline V gene. This CDR3 spans 16 amino acids. CDR3 region: CASSQDLTAGGLEQFF. The DNA for the CDR3 is TGCGCCAGCAGCCAAGATCTTACAGCGGGGGGTTTAGAGCAGTTCTTC.

The chain uses TRBV20-1 and TRBJ1-1; 8 bases align to TRBD1. The CDR3 extends over 11 amino acids. J was trimmed by 6 bases and V by 6 bases; bases with no gene match: 3. Germline CDR1 is DFQATT and CDR2 is SNEGSKA (reference sequence). CDR3 nucleotide sequence: TGCAGTGCAGACAGGGGCGCTGAAGCTTTCTTT. This translates into CSADRGAEAFF.